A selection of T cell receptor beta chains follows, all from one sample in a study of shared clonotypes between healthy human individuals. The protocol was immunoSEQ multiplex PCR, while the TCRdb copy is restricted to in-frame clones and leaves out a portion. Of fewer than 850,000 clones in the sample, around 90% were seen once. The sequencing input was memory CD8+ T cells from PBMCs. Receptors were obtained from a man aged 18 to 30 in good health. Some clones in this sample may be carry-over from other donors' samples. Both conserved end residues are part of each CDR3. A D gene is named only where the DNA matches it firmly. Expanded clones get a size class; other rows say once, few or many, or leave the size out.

CASSIFWQGKDQPQHF	TGTGCCAGTAGTATTTTTTGGCAGGGAAAGGATCAGCCCCAGCATTTT	TRBJ1-5	TRBV19	-	-
CASSRSAVLGETQYF	TGCGCCAGCAGCCGCTCTGCAGTCCTGGGAGAGACCCAGTACTTC	TRBJ2-5	TRBV4-1	-	-
CASSLGASGRSEQYF	TGTGCCAGCAGCTTGGGGGCTAGCGGGAGGAGCGAGCAGTACTTC	TRBJ2-7	TRBV5-5	-	TRBD2
CASNDDDRQVLYF	TGTGCCAGCAACGATGACGACAGGCAAGTTCTTTACTTC	TRBJ2-7	TRBV2	-	-
CASSIREPGNTIYF	TGTGCCAGTAGTATCAGGGAGCCTGGAAACACCATATATTTT	TRBJ1-3	TRBV19	-	-
CASSLLQNRGAGYGYTF	TGTGCCAGCAGCTTGTTACAGAACAGGGGCGCGGGCTATGGCTACACCTTC	TRBJ1-2	TRBV5-6	-	TRBD1
CATSPNRGSSNEQFF	TGTGCCACCAGCCCTAACAGGGGGAGTAGCAATGAGCAGTTCTTC	TRBJ2-1	TRBV15	-	TRBD1
CASSLAGAAYNEQFF	TGTGCCAGCAGCTTAGCGGGAGCCGCTTACAATGAGCAGTTCTTC	TRBJ2-1	TRBV5-6	-	TRBD2
CASSPSGSPYEQYF	TGTGCCAGCAGCCCTAGCGGGAGTCCTTACGAGCAGTACTTC	TRBJ2-7	TRBV14	once	TRBD2
CASSLQARETQYF	TGTGCCAGCAGCTTGCAGGCCAGAGAGACCCAGTACTTC	TRBJ2-5	TRBV5-5	-	-
CASSRSLGGIREQFF	TGCGCCAGCAGCCGATCTCTCGGGGGGATCCGTGAGCAGTTCTTC	TRBJ2-1	TRBV4-3	many	TRBD2
CASHEGEASEKLFF	TGTGCCAGCCACGAAGGGGAGGCGAGTGAAAAACTGTTTTTT	TRBJ1-4	TRBV28	-	-
CASSLVYRAETQYF	TGTGCCAGCAGCTTAGTCTACAGGGCAGAGACCCAGTACTTC	TRBJ2-5	TRBV7-9	-	-
CASSLSRGDSTYEQYF	TGTGCCAGCAGTTTATCTAGGGGGGATTCTACCTACGAGCAGTACTTC	TRBJ2-7	TRBV27	-	-
CASSPGTGGETQYF	TGCGCCAGCAGCCCCGGGACAGGGGGAGAGACCCAGTACTTC	TRBJ2-5	TRBV5-1	-	TRBD1
CASSKSQRGTNEKLFF	TGTGCCAGCTCCAAGAGTCAAAGGGGGACTAATGAAAAACTGTTTTTT	TRBJ1-4	TRBV14	-	-
CASSALTGGADTQYF	TGTGCCAGCAGTGCTTTGACAGGGGGCGCAGATACGCAGTATTTT	TRBJ2-3	TRBV6-4	-	TRBD1
CASGGSGDEAFF	TGTGCCAGCGGGGGGTCGGGTGACGAAGCTTTCTTT	TRBJ1-1	TRBV5-4	-	-
CASSRRLTPQEQYF	TGTGCCAGCAGTCGCCGGTTAACCCCTCAAGAGCAGTATTTT	TRBJ2-3	TRBV28	-	-
CASSWLGGSRETQYF	TGCGCCAGCAGCTGGCTAGGGGGTTCCCGAGAGACCCAGTACTTC	TRBJ2-5	TRBV5-1	-	-
CSAPRGYEQYF	TGCAGTGCCCCCCGGGGCTACGAGCAGTACTTC	TRBJ2-7	TRBV20-1	few	-
CASSLDGTEAFF	TGTGCCAGCAGCTTGGATGGCACTGAAGCTTTCTTT	TRBJ1-1	TRBV7-9	few	-
CASSLNPGASEETQYF	TGTGCCAGCAGTTTAAACCCCGGGGCCAGCGAAGAGACCCAGTACTTC	TRBJ2-5	TRBV27	-	-
CASKGGGNTDTQYF	TGTGCCAGCAAGGGGGGAGGGAACACAGATACGCAGTATTTT	TRBJ2-3	TRBV28	-	-
CSEWSNQPQHF	TGCAGTGAATGGAGCAATCAGCCCCAGCATTTT	TRBJ1-5	TRBV20-1	-	-
CASSLDRGSEQYF	TGTGCCAGCAGTCTGGACCGGGGCAGCGAGCAGTACTTC	TRBJ2-7	TRBV2	-	-
CASSYLAGTTIYNEQFF	TGCGCCAGCAGTTATCTAGCGGGAACAACGATATACAATGAGCAGTTCTTC	TRBJ2-1	TRBV4-1	-	TRBD2
CASSSSGTSSYNEQFF	TGTGCCAGCAGCTCGTCCGGGACTAGCTCCTACAATGAGCAGTTCTTC	TRBJ2-1	TRBV13	-	TRBD2
CASSATDTGGYTF	TGTGCCAGCAGCGCCACGGATACGGGCGGCTACACCTTC	TRBJ1-2	TRBV7-9	-	-
CASRIGGYEQYF	TGTGCCAGCAGAATCGGCGGCTACGAGCAGTACTTC	TRBJ2-7	TRBV27	-	-
CASSYSPGDNYGYTF	TGTGCCAGCAGTTATTCTCCTGGTGATAACTATGGCTACACCTTC	TRBJ1-2	TRBV27	once	-
CASSVRLNTGELFF	TGTGCCAGCAGCGTAAGACTGAACACCGGGGAGCTGTTTTTT	TRBJ2-2	TRBV9	-	-
CARNTGIAFF	TGTGCCAGAAATACAGGGATAGCTTTCTTT	TRBJ1-1	TRBV25-1	few	-
CASSRPGQGDTEAFF	TGTGCCAGCAGTCGGCCGGGACAGGGGGACACTGAAGCTTTCTTT	TRBJ1-1	TRBV27	-	TRBD1
CASSVDRGSGNTIYF	TGTGCCAGCAGCGTAGATCGCGGCTCTGGAAACACCATATATTTT	TRBJ1-3	TRBV9	-	-
CASSTRDSSSYNEQFF	TGTGCCAGCAGCACCCGGGACAGCAGCTCCTACAATGAGCAGTTCTTC	TRBJ2-1	TRBV11-2	-	TRBD1
CASSYSKGLGQPQHF	TGTGCCAGCAGTTACTCGAAGGGGTTAGGGCAGCCCCAGCATTTT	TRBJ1-5	TRBV6-5	-	-
CASSRGRNEQFF	TGTGCCAGCAGTCGGGGGCGGAATGAGCAGTTCTTC	TRBJ2-1	TRBV28	-	-
CAWSDGTGIAGVDYNEQFF	TGTGCCTGGAGTGACGGGACAGGAATAGCGGGAGTGGACTACAATGAGCAGTTCTTC	TRBJ2-1	TRBV30	-	-
CAISGLAGPYEQYF	TGTGCCATCAGTGGACTAGCGGGACCCTACGAGCAGTACTTC	TRBJ2-7	TRBV10-3	once	TRBD2
CASSLSIHEQYF	TGTGCCAGCAGTTTAAGCATACACGAGCAGTACTTC	TRBJ2-7	TRBV28	-	-
CSVEDLYRGELRGYTF	TGCAGCGTTGAAGATCTGTATCGGGGAGAGTTGAGGGGCTACACCTTC	TRBJ1-2	TRBV29-1	-	-
CASSLSSGLYNEQFF	TGTGCCAGCAGCTTATCCTCGGGACTATACAATGAGCAGTTCTTC	TRBJ2-1	TRBV7-3	-	TRBD2
CASSLLPLGNEQFF	TGTGCCAGCAGCTTACTGCCCCTCGGCAATGAGCAGTTCTTC	TRBJ2-1	TRBV7-8	-	-
CASSSIINYGYTF	TGTGCCAGCAGCTCCATCATAAACTATGGCTACACCTTC	TRBJ1-2	TRBV11-1	-	-
CASSEFDTF	TGTGCCAGCAGTGAATTTGACACCTTC	TRBJ1-2	TRBV6-1	-	-
CASSFNRQRREQYF	TGTGCCAGCAGTTTCAACCGACAGAGGCGCGAGCAGTACTTC	TRBJ2-7	TRBV28	-	-